A selection of T cell receptor beta chains follows, all from one sample in a study of T cell changes during pregnancy in multiple sclerosis. The repertoire was sequenced with immunoSEQ multiplex PCR; TCRdb's copy has only in-frame clones and lacks some. The table lists about 38,000 clones, about nine tenths of them singletons. This sample comprised CD8+ T cells from peripheral blood mononuclear cells, obtained in the second trimester of pregnancy. These receptors originate from a female donor with multiple sclerosis, enrolled in a pregnancy study. The CDR3 runs from the conserved cysteine through the conserved F or W. D genes are given only for firm matches.

d_call	v_call	j_call	cdr3_length	cdr3_aa
.	TRBV6-4	TRBJ1-2	15	CASTFRTALDYGYTF
.	TRBV7-9	TRBJ2-5	18	CASSLDGRGQKNQETQYF
.	TRBV11-2	TRBJ2-2	13	CASSLGGVGELFF
.	TRBV7-7	TRBJ2-2	12	CASSPRAGELFF
TRBD1	TRBV7-3	TRBJ2-5	14	CASSSLTGEETQYF
.	TRBV7-6	TRBJ2-7	13	CASSLEQGNEQYF
.	TRBV10-1	TRBJ2-3	15	CASSESDPGTDTQYF
TRBD1	TRBV6-5	TRBJ1-1	14	CASSRQGRTNEAFF
TRBD1	TRBV6-5	TRBJ1-2	13	CASSFGTAYGYTF
TRBD1	TRBV7-6	TRBJ2-2	14	CASSYGQGAGELFF
.	TRBV4-2	TRBJ2-7	15	CASSQEGDSSYEQYF
.	TRBV19	TRBJ1-1	14	CASSMGGAETEAFF
.	TRBV7-9	TRBJ1-2	13	CASSLYHEDGYTF